This T cell receptor (beta chain) originates from a study of early T cells in non-severe SARS-CoV-2 infection. With 3 bases removed from V and 3 bases from J, the gap between germline ends came to 10 bases. CDR1 and CDR2 (germline): SGHRS, YFSETQ. The CDR3 spans 13 residues. Each single cDNA molecule received a unique molecular identifier. A single record per CDR3 protein comes from TCRdb applying MiXCR to the 5' RACE reads. The repertoire holds tens of thousands of distinct CDR3 sequences, with under 14% as singletons. This clonotype came up many times. The sequenced material came from whole blood. V gene TRBV5-1 combines with J gene TRBJ2-7; D is possibly TRBD1 (5 bases). The origin of this receptor is an adult who was a healthcare worker with PCR-confirmed SARS-CoV-2 infection or an uninfected control (not recorded which). As DNA, the CDR3 is TGCGCCAGCAGCTCGAACAGGATCTACGAGCAGTACTTC. Its protein is CASSSNRIYEQYF.